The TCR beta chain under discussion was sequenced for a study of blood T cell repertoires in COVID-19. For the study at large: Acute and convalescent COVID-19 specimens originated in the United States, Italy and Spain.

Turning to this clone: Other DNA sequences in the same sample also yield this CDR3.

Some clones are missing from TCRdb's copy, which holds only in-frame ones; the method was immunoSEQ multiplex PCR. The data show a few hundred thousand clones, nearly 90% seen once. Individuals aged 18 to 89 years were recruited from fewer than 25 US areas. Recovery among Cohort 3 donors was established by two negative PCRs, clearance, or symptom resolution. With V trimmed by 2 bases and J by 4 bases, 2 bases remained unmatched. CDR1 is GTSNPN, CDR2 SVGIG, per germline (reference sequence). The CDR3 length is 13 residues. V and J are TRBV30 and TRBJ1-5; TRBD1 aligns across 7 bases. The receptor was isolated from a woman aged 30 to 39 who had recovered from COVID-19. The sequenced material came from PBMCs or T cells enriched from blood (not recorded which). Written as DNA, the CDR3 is TGTGCCTGGAGTTACAGGGGAAATCAGCCCCAGCATTTT. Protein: CAWSYRGNQPQHF.